The 17 T cell receptor beta chains listed next were all sequenced from one sample in a study of shared clonotypes between healthy human individuals. Sequencing used immunoSEQ multiplex PCR; TCRdb keeps in-frame clones, though not all of them. The data contain 2 million to 2.5 million clones, approximately 94% of them seen just once; the ten biggest clones take up around 0.13%. The sample was naive CD4+ T cells sorted from blood. The subset here: CD45RA+ positively selected. Receptors were obtained from a man aged 18 to 30 in good health.

The V and J genes are TRBV30 and TRBJ2-2, with TRBD1 matching over 10 bases. Germline V lookup: CDR1 GTSNPN, CDR2 SVGIG (reference sequence). CDR3 size: 15 residues. Trimming removed 3 bases from V and 5 bases from J; junction bases left unmatched: 6. The CDR3 coding sequence is TGTGCCTGGAGGGGAGACAGGGGGCGGACCGGGGAGCTGTTTTTT. This codes for CAWRGDRGRTGELFF.

This clone was seen only once. The gene calls are TRBV19 and TRBJ1-5; weak D call: TRBD1 (6 bases). Trimming removed 9 bases from V and 4 bases from J, with 10 bases in between. CDR1 and CDR2 (germline): LNHDA, SQIVND (reference sequence). The CDR3 runs 12 residues. The CDR3 here is CASGQLNQPQHF. In nucleotides, the CDR3 is TGTGCCAGCGGACAGTTAAATCAGCCCCAGCATTTT.

V is TRBV5-4 and J is TRBJ2-1; D perhaps matches TRBD1 (6 bases). This CDR3 has 14 amino acids. Germline-derived CDR1 and CDR2 are SGHNT and YYREEE (reference sequence). Trimming left V 10 bases short and J 15 bases short, with 29 bases between. The CDR3 nucleotides read TGTGCCTCCATGCCGACTGGAAAAAGAGGGACATGGTTCTTC. Residues: CASMPTGKRGTWFF.

With respect to this clone: The same CDR3 is also encoded by other DNA sequences in this sample. The chain links TRBV6-5 to TRBJ1-1, with D unclear. Germline values: CDR1 MNHEY, CDR2 SVGAGI. The CDR3 runs 15 residues. V lost 2 bases to trimming and J lost 0 bases, with 10 bases between them. The CDR3, as DNA: TGTGCCAGCAGTTACCGTGGCGGGATGAACACTGAAGCTTTCTTT. The encoded protein is CASSYRGGMNTEAFF.

V usage is TRBV7-9 and J usage is TRBJ1-6, with unresolved D. V was clipped by 5 bases and J by 1 base, with 6 bases between them. This CDR3 contains 14 residues. The germline gives CDR1 SEHNR, CDR2 FQNEAQ (reference sequence). CDR3 amino acids: CASSISSYNSPLHF. The CDR3 DNA follows: TGTGCCAGCAGCATAAGTTCCTATAATTCACCCCTCCACTTT.

The genes are TRBV25-1 and TRBJ2-5; TRBD2 matches 12 bases. This CDR3 is built from 13 residues. The V segment lost 8 bases and the J segment 5 bases; nucleotides outside the gene matches: 3. The germline CDR1 and CDR2 sequences are MGHDK and SYGVNS. CDR3 protein: CASGLAGQETQYF. CDR3 nucleotides: TGTGCCAGCGGACTAGCGGGACAGGAGACCCAGTACTTC. Full variable domain (outside the CDR3, taken from reference TRBV25-1 and TRBJ2-5): EADIYQTPRYLVIGTGKKITLECSQTMGHDKMYWYQQDPGMELHLIHYSYGVNSTEKGDLSSESTVSRIRTEHFPLTLESARPSHTSQYLCASGLAGQETQYFGPGTRLLVL.

As to this clone: The same CDR3 can be traced to other DNA sequences in this sample. The chain joins TRBV5-1 to TRBJ2-5; 11 nucleotides line up with TRBD1. Germline CDR1 SGHRS, CDR2 YFSETQ. The length of the CDR3 is 15 residues. V dropped 4 bases and J dropped 3; count of bases not matched to a gene: 5. The CDR3 is CASSPGTGGEETQYF. The CDR3 DNA is TGCGCCAGCAGCCCCGGGACAGGGGGAGAAGAGACCCAGTACTTC. The whole variable domain, filled in from reference TRBV5-1 and TRBJ2-5, reads KAGVTQTPRYLIKTRGQQVTLSCSPISGHRSVSWYQQTPGQGLQFLFEYFSETQRNKGNFPGRFSGRQFSNSRSEMNVSTLELGDSALYLCASSPGTGGEETQYFGPGTRLLVL.

The chain joins TRBV7-2 to TRBJ2-7, with 7 bases lining up with TRBD1. CDR3 size: 15 residues. CDR1 and CDR2 from the germline V gene are SGHTA and FQGNSA. The J segment lost 1 base and the V segment lost 1 base, leaving 4 bases of the junction unmatched. CDR3 coding DNA: TGTGCCAGCAGCTTAGGGGGGACAGTGTCCTACGAGCAGTACTTC. It specifies CASSLGGTVSYEQYF. Looking up the rest from reference TRBV7-2 and TRBJ2-7 gives the full variable domain: GAGVSQSPSNKVTEKGKDVELRCDPISGHTALYWYRQSLGQGLEFLIYFQGNSAPDKSGLPSDRFSAERTGGSVSTLTIQRTQQEDSAVYLCASSLGGTVSYEQYFGPGTRLTVT.

This chain connects TRBV5-4 to TRBJ2-5, with 7 bases identical to TRBD1. CDR1 and CDR2 from the germline V gene are SGHNT and YYREEE (reference sequence). The CDR3 is made up of 13 amino acids. For the CDR3, the DNA is TGTGCTACGACAGGGCCAAACCAAGAGACCCAGTACTTC. Amino acid sequence: CATTGPNQETQYF.

This clone was seen only once. The chain recombines TRBV27 with TRBJ2-2; D is uncertain. From germline, CDR1 is MNHEY and CDR2 SMNVEV (reference sequence). V dropped 7 bases and J dropped 6 bases, with 15 bases sitting between them. This CDR3 is built from 14 residues. The CDR3 DNA is TGTGCCAGCACCCAAGGTAGTCACGCCGGGGAGCTGTTTTTT. Translation gives CASTQGSHAGELFF.

The chain recombines TRBV6-1 with TRBJ2-2; possibly TRBD2 for D (7 bases). Trimming removed 2 bases at V and 4 bases at J, with 14 bases between. The CDR3 runs to 16 residues. CDR1 and CDR2 (germline): MNHNS, SASEGT. CDR3 DNA: TGTGCCAGCAGTGAACCGGGGGGCCCAGGCACCGGGGAGCTGTTTTTT. Residues: CASSEPGGPGTGELFF.

The V call is TRBV14, the J call TRBJ2-7; no definite D call. CDR1 is SGHDN, CDR2 FVKESK, per germline. V lost 3 bases, J lost 2 bases, and 14 bases lay in between. The CDR3 has 15 residues. CDR3 nucleotides: TGTGCCAGCAGCCAGTGGCCCCATTCCCCCTACGAGCAGTACTTC. Its protein is CASSQWPHSPYEQYF.

Concerning this clone itself: Within the sample, other DNA sequences also encode this same CDR3. The chain employs TRBV25-1 and TRBJ1-3; weak D call: TRBD1 (5 bases). Germline CDR1 MGHDK, CDR2 SYGVNS. The CDR3 covers 13 residues. V was cut by 4 bases and J by 3 bases, with 7 bases left in between. As DNA, the CDR3 is TGTGCCAGCAGTGCCGGGGGTGGAAACACCATATATTTT. This sequence encodes CASSAGGGNTIYF.

Details on this clone: This sample also contains other DNA sequences that code for the same CDR3. This chain links TRBV5-1 with TRBJ2-1; D perhaps matches TRBD1 (6 bases). The CDR3 has 13 amino acids. The germline gives CDR1 SGHRS, CDR2 YFSETQ. V was pared by 4 bases and J by 3 bases, with 8 bases between. The CDR3 protein is CASSPDSYNEQFF. CDR3 bases: TGCGCCAGCAGCCCGGACAGCTACAATGAGCAGTTCTTC.

This clone occurred once. The chain carries TRBV30 and TRBJ2-7, with D unclear. Germline V CDR1 and CDR2: GTSNPN, SVGIG (reference sequence). Trimming took off 3 bases at V and 5 bases at J, with 8 bases between the two ends. The CDR3 has 11 amino acids. This CDR3 is CAWSEFDEQYF. CDR3 DNA: TGTGCCTGGAGCGAGTTCGACGAGCAGTACTTC. The complete variable domain, with remaining parts taken from reference TRBV30 and TRBJ2-7, reads SQTIHQWPATLVQPVGSPLSLECTVEGTSNPNLYWYRQAAGRGLQLLFYSVGIGQISSEVPQNLSASRPQDRQFILSSKKLLLSDSGFYLCAWSEFDEQYFGPGTRLTVT.

The chain employs TRBV13 and TRBJ1-6, with D possibly TRBD1 on 6 matching bases. The CDR3 totals 16 residues. Germline V gene lookup returns CDR1 PRHDT and CDR2 FYEKMQ (reference sequence). Trimming removed 5 bases from V and 1 base from J, with 12 bases in between. The CDR3 spells CASSPNRVSYNSPLHF. The CDR3 DNA sequence: TGTGCCAGCAGCCCGAACAGGGTTTCCTATAATTCACCCCTCCACTTT. Filled out from reference TRBV13 and TRBJ1-6, the complete variable domain reads AAGVIQSPRHLIKEKRETATLKCYPIPRHDTVYWYQQGPGQDPQFLISFYEKMQSDKGSIPDRFSAQQFSDYHSELNMSSLELGDSALYFCASSPNRVSYNSPLHFGNGTRLTVT.

The chain recombines TRBV30 with TRBJ2-1, with a possible D match to TRBD2 (5 bases). The CDR3 loop spans 11 amino acids. Trimming took 8 bases from V and 6 from J, leaving 11 bases between them. From germline, CDR1 is GTSNPN and CDR2 SVGIG (reference sequence). CDR3 sequence: CAGGFGNEQFF. CDR3 nucleotide sequence: TGTGCCGGCGGGTTTGGCAATGAGCAGTTCTTC.